The rows below give T cell receptor beta chains drawn from one sample of a study of cytomegalovirus exposure and HLA in healthy donors. Here immunoSEQ multiplex PCR was the method, and the copy in TCRdb shows in-frame clones only, minus some. The sample lists 150,000 to 200,000 clones; roughly four fifths were seen once. Input material: PBMCs. The source is a girl under 18 in good health and CMV-seropositive. CDR3s include the opening cysteine and the closing phenylalanine or tryptophan. The D gene is left open where the match is weak. Part of the rows lack a size; the others show once, few, many or a class for expanded clones.

clone size: NA; V gene: TRBV4-1; D gene: NA; J gene: TRBJ2-5; CDR3 DNA: TGCGCCAGCAGCCAAGTTATTGGCAGCCAAGAGACCCAGTACTTC; CDR3 protein: CASSQVIGSQETQYF
clone size: NA; V gene: TRBV5-6; D gene: NA; J gene: TRBJ2-2; CDR3 DNA: TGTGCCAGCAGCTTGGACAGGGTCTCGACCGGGGAGCTGTTTTTT; CDR3 protein: CASSLDRVSTGELFF
clone size: few; V gene: TRBV27; D gene: TRBD1; J gene: TRBJ2-7; CDR3 DNA: TGTGCCACCTCGGGACAGGGGTTAAACGAGCAGTACTTC; CDR3 protein: CATSGQGLNEQYF
clone size: few; V gene: TRBV29-1; D gene: TRBD2; J gene: TRBJ2-2; CDR3 DNA: TGCAGCGTTGATGCTAGCGGAAACACCGGGGAGCTGTTTTTT; CDR3 protein: CSVDASGNTGELFF
clone size: NA; V gene: TRBV6-7; D gene: NA; J gene: TRBJ1-6; CDR3 DNA: TGTGCCAGCAGTTCTTCAGGGTACTATAATTCACCCCTCCACTTT; CDR3 protein: CASSSSGYYNSPLHF
clone size: few; V gene: TRBV6-6; D gene: NA; J gene: TRBJ1-1; CDR3 DNA: TGTGCCAGCAGTCGTGCGCCGGGGGGCGGCACTGAAGCTTTCTTT; CDR3 protein: CASSRAPGGGTEAFF
clone size: NA; V gene: TRBV29-1; D gene: NA; J gene: TRBJ2-7; CDR3 DNA: TGCAGCGTCCTGGACATCTACGAGCAGTACTTC; CDR3 protein: CSVLDIYEQYF
clone size: few; V gene: TRBV5-1; D gene: NA; J gene: TRBJ1-1; CDR3 DNA: TGCGCCAGCATGGCCTCCCTGAACACTGAAGCTTTCTTT; CDR3 protein: CASMASLNTEAFF
clone size: NA; V gene: TRBV18; D gene: TRBD1; J gene: TRBJ2-2; CDR3 DNA: TGTGCCAGCTCACCGACAGGGGCGAACACCGGGGAGCTGTTTTTT; CDR3 protein: CASSPTGANTGELFF
clone size: once; V gene: TRBV6-5; D gene: NA; J gene: TRBJ1-4; CDR3 DNA: TGTGCCAGCAGTTACGGGCGGCAGGAGGGTGAAAAACTGTTTTTT; CDR3 protein: CASSYGRQEGEKLFF
clone size: NA; V gene: TRBV11-3; D gene: NA; J gene: TRBJ1-1; CDR3 DNA: TGTGCCAGCAGCTTAGACATGAACACTGAAGCTTTCTTT; CDR3 protein: CASSLDMNTEAFF
clone size: NA; V gene: TRBV28; D gene: NA; J gene: TRBJ1-2; CDR3 DNA: TGTGCCAGCAGTACAGGGCCCAGCCCAATCTATGGCTACACCTTC; CDR3 protein: CASSTGPSPIYGYTF
clone size: NA; V gene: TRBV6-4; D gene: NA; J gene: TRBJ2-7; CDR3 DNA: TGTGCCAGCAGCCTGAAATCCCGGGGGAGCTACGAGCAGTACTTC; CDR3 protein: CASSLKSRGSYEQYF
clone size: NA; V gene: TRBV11-3; D gene: TRBD1; J gene: TRBJ2-7; CDR3 DNA: TGTGCCAGCAGCTTCACTCCGGGACAGGTGGGCCACGAGCAGTACTTC; CDR3 protein: CASSFTPGQVGHEQYF
clone size: NA; V gene: TRBV6-5; D gene: NA; J gene: TRBJ1-1; CDR3 DNA: TGTGCCAGCAGTTGGGCAGCTAACACTGAAGCTTTCTTT; CDR3 protein: CASSWAANTEAFF
clone size: NA; V gene: TRBV19; D gene: TRBD1; J gene: TRBJ1-2; CDR3 DNA: TGTGCCAGTAGCCGGACAGGGGACTATGGCTACACCTTC; CDR3 protein: CASSRTGDYGYTF
clone size: few; V gene: TRBV2; D gene: TRBD1; J gene: TRBJ2-7; CDR3 DNA: TGTGCCAGCAGTGGGGACAGCTCCTACGAGCAGTACTTC; CDR3 protein: CASSGDSSYEQYF
clone size: NA; V gene: TRBV7-2; D gene: TRBD1; J gene: TRBJ1-2; CDR3 DNA: TGTGCCAGCAGCTCAACTTGGACAGGCGGTGGCTACACCTTC; CDR3 protein: CASSSTWTGGGYTF
clone size: NA; V gene: TRBV4-1; D gene: NA; J gene: TRBJ2-1; CDR3 DNA: TGCGCCAGCAGCCAAGATCCCGGACAGAGCTCCTACAATGAGCAGTTCTTC; CDR3 protein: CASSQDPGQSSYNEQFF